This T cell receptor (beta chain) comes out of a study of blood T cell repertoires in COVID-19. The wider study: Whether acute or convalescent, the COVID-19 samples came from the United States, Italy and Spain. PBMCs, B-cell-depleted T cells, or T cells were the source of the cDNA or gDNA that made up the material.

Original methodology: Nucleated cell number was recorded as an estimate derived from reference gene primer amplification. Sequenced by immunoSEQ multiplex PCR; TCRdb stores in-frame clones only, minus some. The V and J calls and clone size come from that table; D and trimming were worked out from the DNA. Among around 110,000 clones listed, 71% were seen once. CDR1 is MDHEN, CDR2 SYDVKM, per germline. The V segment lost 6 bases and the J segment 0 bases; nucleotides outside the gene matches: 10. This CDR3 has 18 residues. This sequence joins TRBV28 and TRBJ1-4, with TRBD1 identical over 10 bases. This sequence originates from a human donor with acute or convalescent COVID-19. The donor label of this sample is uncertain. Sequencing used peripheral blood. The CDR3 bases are TGTGCCAGCAGGAGCCCCGGACAGGGGGTTGCAACTAATGAAAAACTGTTTTTT. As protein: CASRSPGQGVATNEKLFF.